These 8 T cell receptor beta chains originate from one sample sequenced in a study of blood T cells in healthy people across ages (dated by TCRdb to the mid-2010s). Receptor amplification or capture employed 5' RACE. Sequencing used an Illumina HiSeq 2500. A second PCR of roughly 6 to 11 cycles was run with a J-beta primer mix and a sample-barcoded 5' primer. In TCRdb, the public reads were trimmed at Q25 with fastp and aligned with MiXCR, with productive beta chains retained. Rows with one shared CDR3 protein collapse into an entry with the most common genes and DNA. Recorded for this sample are more than 900,000 distinct CDR3 sequences; about 27% of them occurred a single time. The ten largest make up about 9.4% of the sample. These data were also filed under a second study, of T cells of mothers and their children.

The sample taken for sequencing was blood. These receptors came from a woman between 40 and 50 years old in good health.

The chain combines TRBV28 with TRBJ1-5; the D is unclear. The CDR3 length is 18 residues. V lost 3 bases and J 0 bases, leaving 18 bases between the germline ends. CDR1 MDHEN and CDR2 SYDVKM come from the germline V gene. The DNA for the CDR3 is TGTGCCAGCAGTTTGAGACTTCCCCGTGGCCTTAGCAATCAGCCCCAGCATTTT. This gives the protein CASSLRLPRGLSNQPQHF.

This clonotype was counted a few times. This chain uses TRBV12-3 or TRBV12-4 with TRBJ1-2; D perhaps matches TRBD1 (5 bases). Trimming left V 7 bases short and J 5 bases short, with 8 bases between. This CDR3 spans 11 amino acids. The CDR3 nucleotides read TGTGCCAGCACCGAGGGGTATGGCTACACCTTC. Translation: CASTEGYGYTF.

CDR3 coding DNA: TGTGCCAGCAGTTTAACAGCCGACCCCTACGAGCAGTACTTC. Its translation: CASSLTADPYEQYF. V gene TRBV12-3 or TRBV12-4 combines with J gene TRBJ2-7; D is unresolved. Trimming took off 2 bases at V and 2 bases at J, with 10 bases between the two ends. The CDR3 totals 14 residues.

Regarding this clonotype: The CDR3 carries no conserved terminal phenylalanine or tryptophan, so it likely arises from a read error. Because the CDR3's place on the DNA is in doubt, the DNA is left out and the CDR3 is given as listed by TCRdb. V is TRBV7-2 and J is TRBJ2-1; TRBD2 is the table's D call and was not checked against the DNA. Germline V gene lookup returns CDR1 SGHTA and CDR2 FQGNSA. With termini counted, the CDR3 has 15 amino acids. CDR3 loop: CASSLGGEEGYTFGS.

The V and J genes are TRBV7-2 and TRBJ1-1, with 12 bases that match TRBD1. Germline V lookup: CDR1 SGHTA, CDR2 FQGNSA. The V gene end was trimmed by 4 bases and the J gene end by 10 bases; junction bases not matched to a gene: 10. The CDR3 has 15 residues. The CDR3 spells CASSYSGTGGSAAFF. The CDR3 nucleotides are TGTGCCAGCAGCTACTCCGGGACAGGGGGCTCGGCAGCTTTCTTT.

This clonotype was seen more than once but under ten times. This chain uses TRBV5-6 with TRBJ1-5; unclear D gene. Trimming cost V 2 bases and J 5 bases, with 8 bases left between them. CDR3 length: 13 amino acids. Germline V gives CDR1 SGHDT, CDR2 YYEEEE. CDR3 in amino acids: CASSFQVDQPQHF. The CDR3 coding sequence is TGTGCCAGCAGCTTCCAGGTAGATCAGCCCCAGCATTTT. The variable domain in full, with the rest retrieved from reference TRBV5-6 and TRBJ1-5, is DAGVTQSPTHLIKTRGQQVTLRCSPKSGHDTVSWYQQALGQGPQFIFQYYEEEERQRGNFPDRFSGHQFPNYSSELNVNALLLGDSALYLCASSFQVDQPQHFGDGTRLSIL.

A word on this clonotype: A junction end diverges from the germline sequence, so it may reflect a read error. V usage is TRBV12-3 or TRBV12-4 and J usage is TRBJ2-3; D is ambiguous. This CDR3 region has 11 residues. The CDR3 here is CVSSLVDTQYF. The CDR3 coding sequence is TGTGTCAGCAGTCTAGTCGATACGCAGTATTTT.

This clonotype was observed a few times. This chain links TRBV9 with TRBJ2-7, with 13 bases lining up with TRBD2. This CDR3 region has 15 residues. Germline assignment: CDR1 SGDLS and CDR2 YYNGEE. J gave up 7 bases and V 4 bases, and 8 bases lay outside the gene matches. CDR3 bases: TGTGCCAGCAGCCCACGACTAGCGGGGGGCCCAGAGCAGTACTTC. Its protein product is CASSPRLAGGPEQYF.